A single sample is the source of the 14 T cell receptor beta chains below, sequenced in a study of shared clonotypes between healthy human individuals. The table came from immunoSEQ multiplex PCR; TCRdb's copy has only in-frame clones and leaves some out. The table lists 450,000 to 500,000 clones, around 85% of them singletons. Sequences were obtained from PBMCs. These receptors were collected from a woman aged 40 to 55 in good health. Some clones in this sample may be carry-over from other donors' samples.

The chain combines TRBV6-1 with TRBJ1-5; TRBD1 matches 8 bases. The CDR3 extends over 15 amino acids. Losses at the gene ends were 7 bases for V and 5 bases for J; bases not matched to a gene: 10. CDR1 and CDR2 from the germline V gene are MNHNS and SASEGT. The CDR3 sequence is CASTPSATGDQPQHF. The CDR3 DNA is TGTGCCAGCACTCCATCTGCGACAGGGGATCAGCCCCAGCATTTT.

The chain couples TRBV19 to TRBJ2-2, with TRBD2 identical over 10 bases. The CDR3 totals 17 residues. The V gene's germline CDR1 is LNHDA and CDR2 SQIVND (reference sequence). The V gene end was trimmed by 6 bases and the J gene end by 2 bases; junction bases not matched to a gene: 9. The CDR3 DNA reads TGTGCCAGTAGACCCGGGACTAGCGCCACTAACACCGGGGAGCTGTTTTTT. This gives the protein CASRPGTSATNTGELFF. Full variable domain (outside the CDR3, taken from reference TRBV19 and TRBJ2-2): DGGITQSPKYLFRKEGQNVTLSCEQNLNHDAMYWYRQDPGQGLRLIYYSQIVNDFQKGDIAEGYSVSREKKESFPLTVTSAQKNPTAFYLCASRPGTSATNTGELFFGEGSRLTVL.

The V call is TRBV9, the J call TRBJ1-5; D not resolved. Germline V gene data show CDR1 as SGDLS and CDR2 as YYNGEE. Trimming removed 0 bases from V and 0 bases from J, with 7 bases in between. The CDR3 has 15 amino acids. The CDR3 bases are TGTGCCAGCAGCGTAGATGATGCTAGCAATCAGCCCCAGCATTTT. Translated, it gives CASSVDDASNQPQHF.

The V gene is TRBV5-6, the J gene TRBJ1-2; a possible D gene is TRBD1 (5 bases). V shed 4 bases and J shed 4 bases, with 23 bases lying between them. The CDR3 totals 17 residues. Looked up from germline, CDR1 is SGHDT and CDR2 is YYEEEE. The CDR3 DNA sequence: TGTGCCAGCAGCAGGGGATCCGTGGACACTCTTGGCTATGGCTACACCTTC. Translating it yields CASSRGSVDTLGYGYTF.

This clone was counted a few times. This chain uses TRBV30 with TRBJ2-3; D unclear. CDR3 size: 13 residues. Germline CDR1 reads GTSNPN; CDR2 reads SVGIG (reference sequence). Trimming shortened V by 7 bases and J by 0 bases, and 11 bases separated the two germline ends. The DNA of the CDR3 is TGTGCCTCCGAGCTTGTTAGCACAGATACGCAGTATTTT. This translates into CASELVSTDTQYF.

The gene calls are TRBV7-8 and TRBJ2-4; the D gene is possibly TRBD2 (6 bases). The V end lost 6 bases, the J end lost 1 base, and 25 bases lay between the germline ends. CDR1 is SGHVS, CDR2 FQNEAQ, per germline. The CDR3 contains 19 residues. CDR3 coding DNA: TGTGCCAGCAGTCCCTACCCCCTGCAGGGAGGTCGGGCCAAAAACATTCAGTACTTC. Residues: CASSPYPLQGGRAKNIQYF.

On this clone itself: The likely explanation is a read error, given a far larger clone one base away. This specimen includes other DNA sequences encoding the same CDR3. In DNA, the CDR3 is TGTGCCAGCGGCGGACTAGCGGGAGGCACCGGGGAGCTGTTTTTT. Translating it yields CASGGLAGGTGELFF. V is TRBV7-9 and J is TRBJ2-2, with 14 bases lining up with TRBD2. The CDR3 sequence is 15 residues long. Looked up from germline, CDR1 is SEHNR and CDR2 is FQNEAQ (reference sequence). V lost 8 bases to trimming and J lost 4 bases; unmatched junction nucleotides: 3. The whole variable domain, remainder taken from reference TRBV7-9 and TRBJ2-2, is DTGVSQNPRHKITKRGQNVTFRCDPISEHNRLYWYRQTLGQGPEFLTYFQNEAQLEKSRLLSDRFSAERPKGSFSTLEIQRTEQGDSAMYLCASGGLAGGTGELFFGEGSRLTVL.

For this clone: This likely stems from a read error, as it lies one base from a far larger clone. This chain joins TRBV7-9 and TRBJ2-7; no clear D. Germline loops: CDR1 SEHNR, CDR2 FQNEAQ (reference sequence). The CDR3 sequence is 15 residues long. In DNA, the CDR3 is TGTGCCAGCAGCCCGCCCTTCAGGTTCGGCTACAAGCAGTACTTC. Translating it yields CASSPPFRFGYKQYF.

The CDR3 region has the DNA TGCGCCAGCAGGCGCGAGGGGACAGGGGGGTACGAGCAGTACTTC. Translation gives CASRREGTGGYEQYF. The chain has TRBV4-1 and TRBJ2-7, with TRBD1 identical over 11 bases. The CDR3 loop spans 15 amino acids. With 6 bases clipped from V and 4 bases from J, the junction kept 8 bases outside the gene matches. Germline CDR1 reads MGHRA; CDR2 reads YSYEKL.

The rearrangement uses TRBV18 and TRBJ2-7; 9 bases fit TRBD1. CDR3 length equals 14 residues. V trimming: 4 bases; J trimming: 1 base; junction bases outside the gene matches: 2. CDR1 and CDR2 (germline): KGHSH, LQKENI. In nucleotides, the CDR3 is TGTGCCAGCTCACGGGACAGGGATTCCTACGAGCAGTACTTC. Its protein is CASSRDRDSYEQYF.

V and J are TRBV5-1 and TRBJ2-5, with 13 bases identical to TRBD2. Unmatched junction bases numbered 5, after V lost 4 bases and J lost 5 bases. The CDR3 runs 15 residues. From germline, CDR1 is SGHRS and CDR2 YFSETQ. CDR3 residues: CASSIAGLAGETQYF. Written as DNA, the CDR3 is TGCGCCAGCAGCATAGCGGGACTAGCGGGGGAGACCCAGTACTTC.

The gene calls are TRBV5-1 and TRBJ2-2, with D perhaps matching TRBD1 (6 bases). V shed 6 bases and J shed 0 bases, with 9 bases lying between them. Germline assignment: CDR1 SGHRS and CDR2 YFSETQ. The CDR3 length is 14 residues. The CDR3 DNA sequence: TGCGCCAGCACACAGGGTACGAACACCGGGGAGCTGTTTTTT. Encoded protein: CASTQGTNTGELFF.

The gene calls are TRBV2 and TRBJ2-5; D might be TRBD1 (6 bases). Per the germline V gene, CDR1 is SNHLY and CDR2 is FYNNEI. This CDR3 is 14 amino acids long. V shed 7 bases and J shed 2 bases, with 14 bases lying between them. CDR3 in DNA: TGTGCCAGCACCCTATGGACAGTACAAGAGACCCAGTACTTC. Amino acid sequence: CASTLWTVQETQYF. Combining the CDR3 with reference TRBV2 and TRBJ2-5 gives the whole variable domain EPEVTQTPSHQVTQMGQEVILRCVPISNHLYFYWYRQILGQKVEFLVSFYNNEISEKSEIFDDQFSVERPDGSNFTLKIRSTKLEDSAMYFCASTLWTVQETQYFGPGTRLLVL.

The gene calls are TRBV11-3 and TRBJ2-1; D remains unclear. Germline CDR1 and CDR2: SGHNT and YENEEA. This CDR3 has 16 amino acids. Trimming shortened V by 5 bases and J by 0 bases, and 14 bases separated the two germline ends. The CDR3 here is CASSRTRKSSYNEQFF. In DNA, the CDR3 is TGTGCCAGCAGCAGAACTCGAAAAAGCTCCTACAATGAGCAGTTCTTC.